Listed here are 5 T cell receptor beta chains from one sample, sequenced in a study of T cells after yellow fever vaccination. TCRdb used MiXCR to reprocess the 5' RACE reads, holding one entry per CDR3 protein. The table records around 500,000 distinct CDR3 sequences, 20% to 25% of them present only once. Here the sequenced sample was PBMCs, taken roughly 20 days after the first yellow fever vaccination. The receptors derive from a man between 18 and 35 years old who received the YFV17D yellow fever vaccine.

The gene calls are TRBV3-1 and TRBJ2-1, with D possibly being TRBD1 (5 bases). The CDR3 is 16 residues long. The germline V gene encodes CDR1 LGHDT and CDR2 YNNKEL (reference sequence). V was trimmed by 3 bases and J by 2 bases, leaving 14 bases between them. The CDR3 nucleotides are TGTGCCAGCAGCCATGGGGCCCTACTTACCTACAATGAGCAGTTCTTC. It specifies CASSHGALLTYNEQFF.

The gene calls are TRBV27 and TRBJ1-3; no clear D gene. Trimming pared 0 bases from V and 0 bases from J, leaving 9 bases between. CDR1 MNHEY and CDR2 SMNVEV come from the germline V gene (reference sequence). The CDR3 consists of 16 residues. In DNA form, the CDR3 reads TGTGCCAGCAGTTTATCGAAGATGCTCTCTGGAAACACCATATATTTT. Residues: CASSLSKMLSGNTIYF.

This chain connects TRBV5-6 to TRBJ2-1, with TRBD2 matching 9 bases. After removal of 7 bases from V and 10 bases from J, the junction contained 12 bases not matched to a gene. Germline CDR1 reads SGHDT; CDR2 reads YYEEEE. The CDR3 runs 14 residues. The CDR3 DNA follows: TGTGCCAGCGAAGCGGGGGGCTCCAGGGGGGAGCAGTTCTTC. Residues: CASEAGGSRGEQFF.

In this sample, this clonotype turned up a few times. V and J are TRBV6-2 or TRBV6-3 and TRBJ2-3; 8 bases align to TRBD2. This CDR3 has 16 amino acids. Per germline, CDR1 MNHEY and CDR2 SVGEGT. The V gene end was trimmed by 0 bases and the J gene end by 0 bases; junction bases not matched to a gene: 2. The CDR3 region has the DNA TGTGCCAGCAGTTACTCCTCTAGCGGGAGCACAGATACGCAGTATTTT. This codes for CASSYSSSGSTDTQYF.

V usage is TRBV9 and J usage is TRBJ1-3; the D gene is possibly TRBD1 (6 bases). The CDR3 runs 14 residues. Germline V lookup: CDR1 SGDLS, CDR2 YYNGEE. V dropped 1 base and J dropped 4 bases, with 9 bases sitting between them. CDR3 loop: CASSVRGRGNTIYF. The CDR3 region has the DNA TGTGCCAGCAGCGTACGGGGGCGCGGAAACACCATATATTTT.